This TCR beta chain was sequenced during a study of T cell responses to AZD1222 COVID-19 vaccine. In germline, CDR1 is LGHDT, CDR2 YNNKEL (reference sequence). The CDR3 is 15 amino acids. Trimming stripped 5 bases from V and 7 bases from J, with 20 bases between. Generated by immunoSEQ multiplex PCR, the TCRdb table keeps only in-frame clones and is missing some. This sample has some 120,000 clones, with over 75% found just once. The source was peripheral blood, collected on day 0 of AZD1222 vaccination. The J gene is TRBJ1-2, the V gene TRBV3-1 (or the pseudogene TRBV3-2); D call uncertain. This receptor was identified in an adult in good health. The CDR3 region is CASSALRLGRSGYTF. CDR3 DNA: TGTGCCAGCAGCGCCCTAAGGCTAGGGAGGAGTGGCTACACCTTC.